This entry lists 9 T cell receptor beta chains sequenced from one sample in a study of T cell repertoires in cytomegalovirus infection. TCRdb re-called the reads through MiXCR, storing one row per CDR3 protein. Among under 350,000 distinct CDR3 sequences listed, 8% to 9.5% were seen once. Sequencing input: PBMCs. These receptors all come from a human donor in good health (CMV status not recorded). Some clones in this sample may be carry-over from other donors' samples.

This rearrangement joins TRBV5-1 to TRBJ2-5; D may be TRBD1 (6 bases). There are 16 residues in the CDR3. Germline V gene data show CDR1 as SGHRS and CDR2 as YFSETQ. V was cut by 2 bases and J by 1 base, with 15 bases left in between. The CDR3 DNA reads as TGCGCCAGCAGCTTTGGATCCAGGACAGCCCAAGAGACCCAGTACTTC. It is translated as CASSFGSRTAQETQYF.

This clonotype was observed many times. This sequence joins TRBV7-2 and TRBJ1-1, with D perhaps matching TRBD1 (5 bases). CDR1 is SGHTA and CDR2 is FQGNSA in the germline V gene. This CDR3 contains 13 residues. The germline V and J ends were trimmed by 2 bases and 4 bases, with 8 bases remaining between them. CDR3 residues: CASSLRGITEAFF. The CDR3 DNA sequence: TGTGCCAGCAGCTTAAGGGGAATCACTGAAGCTTTCTTT.

The V and J genes are TRBV20-1 and TRBJ2-7, with 10 bases that match TRBD2. Trimming cost V 5 bases and J 0 bases; bases outside gene matches: 7. The CDR3 sequence is 15 residues long. Germline V gives CDR1 DFQATT, CDR2 SNEGSKA (reference sequence). CDR3 loop: CSAPTSGLSSYEQYF. The CDR3 DNA reads TGCAGTGCTCCGACTAGCGGGCTCAGCTCCTACGAGCAGTACTTC.

This chain links TRBV4-1 with TRBJ1-4, with unresolved D. The CDR3 is made up of 15 amino acids. Trimming pared 0 bases from V and 3 bases from J, leaving 8 bases between. CDR1 is MGHRA, CDR2 YSYEKL, per germline. The CDR3 region has the DNA TGCGCCAGCAGCCAAGATCTGTTTGCTAATGAAAAACTGTTTTTT. Translating gives CASSQDLFANEKLFF.

This clonotype was observed many times. CDR3 protein: CASSHGGEIGNTQYF. The DNA for the CDR3 is TGTGCCAGCAGCCATGGGGGAGAGATTGGGAATACGCAGTATTTT. This chain connects TRBV4-2 to TRBJ2-3, with D possibly called TRBD1 or TRBD2 (5 bases each). Trimming pared 3 bases from V and 7 bases from J, leaving 17 bases between. Germline CDR1 LGHNA, CDR2 YNFKEQ. CDR3 length equals 15 residues.

This clonotype was counted only a few times. The rearrangement joins TRBV7-9 to TRBJ2-7; 7 positions match TRBD2. This CDR3 contains 15 residues. With V trimmed by 5 bases and J by 3 bases, 10 bases remained unmatched. Germline values: CDR1 SEHNR, CDR2 FQNEAQ (reference sequence). This CDR3 is CASSPRVGRYYEQYF. The CDR3 nucleotides are TGTGCCAGCAGCCCTCGGGTCGGGAGGTACTACGAGCAGTACTTC.

The rearrangement uses TRBV6-2 or TRBV6-3 and TRBJ1-5, with a possible D match to TRBD1 (5 bases). CDR3 length equals 15 residues. Between the trimmed V and J ends, which lost 2 bases and 1 base, there was a span of 9 bases. The germline gives CDR1 MNHEY, CDR2 SVGEGT. The CDR3 DNA follows: TGTGCCAGCAGTTACGAGGGGAAGAGCAATCAGCCCCAGCATTTT. Residues: CASSYEGKSNQPQHF.

The gene calls are TRBV7-4 and TRBJ1-4; D is possibly TRBD1 (5 bases). Germline CDR1 SGHVT, CDR2 SQSDAQ. CDR3 length equals 15 residues. V was shortened by 5 bases and J by 8 bases, with 18 bases between the two germline ends. The CDR3: CASSLTGRSEEKLFF. The CDR3 DNA follows: TGTGCCAGCAGCCTTACGGGACGCTCAGAGGAAAAACTGTTTTTT. The full variable domain, rest sourced from reference TRBV7-4 and TRBJ1-4, is GAGVSQSPRYKVAKRGRDVALRCDSISGHVTLYWYRQTLGQGSEVLTYSQSDAQRDKSGRPSGRFSAERPERSVSTLKIQRTEQGDSAVYLCASSLTGRSEEKLFFGSGTQLSVL.

The chain uses TRBV7-2 and TRBJ1-1; D unresolved. The germline V gene encodes CDR1 SGHTA and CDR2 FQGNSA. The ends were cut back, 4 bases at V and 1 base at J, with 10 bases in the middle. The CDR3 length is 14 residues. The CDR3 loop reads CASSSLRQNTEAFF. The DNA for the CDR3 is TGTGCCAGCAGCTCTCTAAGACAGAACACTGAAGCTTTCTTT.